This T cell receptor (beta chain) was retrieved from a study of shared clonotypes between healthy human individuals. This table comes from immunoSEQ multiplex PCR, and its TCRdb copy is limited to in-frame clones, with some not included. The table shows 2.3 million or so clones, with approximately 95% occurring only once. Study-level findings and limits: Rarefaction gave evidence that sorted-subset sequencing remained incomplete despite large depth.

Healthy HIV-negative adults with no recent acute infections or vaccinations were recruited as donors. Partitioning of CD4+ cells yielded a CD45RA+ naive subset and a CD45RA-negative memory subset. A word on this clone: Its target is unknown.

Germline-derived CDR1 and CDR2 are SGHTA and FQGTGA. The germline V and J ends were trimmed by 5 bases and 6 bases, with 16 bases remaining between them. The CDR3 is 15 amino acids. The sequence was collected from a young man in good health. Some clones in this sample may be carry-over from other donors' samples. The V call is TRBV7-3, the J call TRBJ2-2; TRBD2 is a possible D gene (6 bases). The source material was naive CD4+ T cells from PBMCs. As for subset: CD45RA+ positively selected. CDR3 in amino acids: CASSPQVGGPGELFF. CDR3 bases: TGTGCCAGCAGCCCCCAGGTCGGAGGGCCCGGGGAGCTGTTTTTT.